Following are 16 T cell receptor beta chains from one sample sequenced in a study of cytomegalovirus exposure and HLA in healthy donors (dated by TCRdb to the late 2010s). The protocol used for the library was the immunoSEQ multiplex PCR assay. A mixture of 60 forward primers for TCR Vbeta segments and 13 reverse primers for TCR Jbeta segments was used in the multiplex PCR. The source is immuneACCESS, and TCRdb retained only in-frame sequences with V and J called. Part of the clones is not carried over; for the studies checked, unresolved V genes explain less than half of this, and the remainder is unexplained. The sample data list about 150,000 clones, and 70% to 90% of these were observed just once. Roughly 4% of the sample is in the top ten clones. Sequencing was performed on PBMCs. The receptor set was obtained from a woman in her forties in good health and CMV-seropositive.

A note on this clone: This sample also contains other DNA sequences that code for the same CDR3. The chain links TRBV28 to TRBJ1-2, with 8 bases identical to TRBD1. After removal of 3 bases from V and 4 bases from J, the junction contained 4 bases not matched to a gene. The germline V gene encodes CDR1 MDHEN and CDR2 SYDVKM. CDR3 length: 14 residues. The CDR3 sequence is CASSLSGQGYGYTF. The CDR3 nucleotides read TGTGCCAGCAGTTTGTCCGGACAGGGCTATGGCTACACCTTC.

The chain carries TRBV2 and TRBJ2-1; D possibly corresponds to TRBD2 (6 bases). In germline, CDR1 is SNHLY, CDR2 FYNNEI. This CDR3 is 14 amino acids long. The V gene lost 6 bases and the J gene lost 6 bases, with 15 bases spanning the gap. CDR3 coding DNA: TGTGCCAGCAGGTTCGGGACTGGAGGCAATGAGCAGTTCTTC. It yields the protein CASRFGTGGNEQFF.

The CDR3, as DNA: TGTGCCAGCTCACAAAACGGACAGGGGAACACTGAAGCTTTCTTT. Encoded protein: CASSQNGQGNTEAFF. V usage is TRBV18 and J usage is TRBJ1-1; 8 bases agree with TRBD1. With V trimmed by 4 bases and J by 1 base, 5 bases remained unmatched. The CDR3 covers 15 residues. CDR1 is KGHSH, CDR2 LQKENI, per germline.

V and J are TRBV25-1 and TRBJ1-1; a possible D gene is TRBD1 (5 bases). The CDR3 is 14 residues long. CDR1 and CDR2 from the germline V gene are MGHDK and SYGVNS. V was cut by 7 bases and J by 8 bases, with 20 bases left in between. CDR3: CASTRGGGPKEAFF. In DNA, the CDR3 is TGTGCCAGCACTAGGGGCGGGGGTCCTAAAGAAGCTTTCTTT.

This chain connects TRBV2 to TRBJ1-1; D remains ambiguous. CDR3 size: 12 residues. V was shortened by 7 bases and J by 2 bases, with 8 bases between the two germline ends. Per the germline V gene, CDR1 is SNHLY and CDR2 is FYNNEI. Here the CDR3 reads CASISLNTEAFF. The CDR3 nucleotides read TGTGCCAGCATATCACTCAACACTGAAGCTTTCTTT.

The chain links TRBV5-4 to TRBJ2-1; D gene ambiguous. CDR3 size: 13 residues. V was clipped by 1 base and J by 3 bases, with 5 bases between them. The germline CDR1 and CDR2 sequences are SGHNT and YYREEE (reference sequence). This chain's CDR3 is CASSLSSYNEQFF. DNA of the CDR3: TGTGCCAGCAGCTTGTCCAGCTACAATGAGCAGTTCTTC.

The chain carries TRBV14 and TRBJ1-2, with D tentatively TRBD1 (6 bases). The V gene lost 3 bases and the J gene lost 3 bases, with 17 bases spanning the gap. The germline gives CDR1 SGHDN, CDR2 FVKESK. This CDR3 spans 16 amino acids. CDR3 in amino acids: CASSQIRGGFDYGYTF. CDR3 bases: TGTGCCAGCAGCCAGATACGAGGGGGTTTCGACTATGGCTACACCTTC.

The chain has TRBV5-1 and TRBJ1-4, with no clear D. The germline gives CDR1 SGHRS, CDR2 YFSETQ. The CDR3 is made up of 14 amino acids. V lost 1 base and J lost 3, with 7 bases in between. The CDR3 region is CASSLSQPNEKLFF. The CDR3 DNA is TGCGCCAGCAGCTTGTCACAGCCTAATGAAAAACTGTTTTTT.

The chain couples TRBV5-1 to TRBJ1-4, with D tentatively TRBD1 (5 bases). Germline values: CDR1 SGHRS, CDR2 YFSETQ. Trimming removed 5 bases at V and 2 bases at J, with 7 bases between. The CDR3 totals 13 residues. The CDR3 loop is CASRDSTNEKLFF. CDR3 DNA sequence: TGCGCCAGCAGAGACAGCACTAATGAAAAACTGTTTTTT.

V gene TRBV19 combines with J gene TRBJ1-1; D remains unclear. The ends were cut back, 9 bases at V and 4 bases at J, with 21 bases in the middle. CDR1 and CDR2 from the germline V gene are LNHDA and SQIVND (reference sequence). The CDR3 sequence is 15 residues long. DNA of the CDR3: TGTGCCAGCGCGACCAGCGCGGATATCGGCACTGAAGCTTTCTTT. Translated: CASATSADIGTEAFF.

This sequence joins TRBV5-4 and TRBJ2-7, with D perhaps TRBD2 (6 bases). Germline V CDR1 and CDR2: SGHNT, YYREEE (reference sequence). This CDR3 region has 18 residues. Trimming removed 2 bases at V and 7 bases at J, with 28 bases between. The CDR3 bases are TGTGCCAGCAGCTTTCGTCTAGTCACGACTAGTCCGTTTGTGGAGCAGTACTTC. Amino acids: CASSFRLVTTSPFVEQYF.

The chain is built from TRBV11-2 and TRBJ2-7; 9 bases line up with TRBD1. CDR1 is SGHAT, CDR2 FQNNGV, per germline. The CDR3 consists of 16 residues. Trimming took 3 bases from V and 1 from J; bases not matched to a gene: 7. CDR3 in amino acids: CASSFLGGQGSYEQYF. CDR3 DNA sequence: TGTGCCAGCAGCTTCCTTGGTGGACAGGGGTCCTACGAGCAGTACTTC. The full variable domain, rest sourced from reference TRBV11-2 and TRBJ2-7, is EAGVAQSPRYKIIEKRQSVAFWCNPISGHATLYWYQQILGQGPKLLIQFQNNGVVDDSQLPKDRFSAERLKGVDSTLKIQPAKLEDSAVYLCASSFLGGQGSYEQYFGPGTRLTVT.

The chain is built from TRBV5-1 and TRBJ2-3, with TRBD2 matching 10 bases. Trimming at V came to 4 bases and at J to 5 bases, leaving 7 bases not matched to a gene. The CDR3 is made up of 15 amino acids. CDR1 and CDR2 (germline): SGHRS, YFSETQ. In DNA, the CDR3 is TGCGCCAGCAGCCCGCCTAGCGGGGGCAGAGATACGCAGTATTTT. It is translated as CASSPPSGGRDTQYF. Full variable domain (missing parts from reference TRBV5-1 and TRBJ2-3): KAGVTQTPRYLIKTRGQQVTLSCSPISGHRSVSWYQQTPGQGLQFLFEYFSETQRNKGNFPGRFSGRQFSNSRSEMNVSTLELGDSALYLCASSPPSGGRDTQYFGPGTRLTVL.

For this clone: Within the sample, other DNA sequences also encode this same CDR3. The chain has TRBV14 and TRBJ2-1, with 8 bases fitting TRBD2. The CDR3 is made up of 14 amino acids. V lost 4 bases to trimming and J lost 6 bases; unmatched junction nucleotides: 5. Germline CDR1 reads SGHDN; CDR2 reads FVKESK. CDR3 nucleotide sequence: TGTGCCAGCAGCCTAGGAGCGGGAGTCAATGAGCAGTTCTTC. Its protein product is CASSLGAGVNEQFF.

This clone was seen a few times. The genes are TRBV19 and TRBJ1-2, with unresolved D. V lost 2 bases and J lost 10, with 11 bases in between. This CDR3 has 12 amino acids. Germline values: CDR1 LNHDA, CDR2 SQIVND (reference sequence). The DNA of the CDR3 is TGTGCCAGTAGTATAAGGACGGAGGACTACACCTTC. It is translated as CASSIRTEDYTF.

CDR3 amino acids: CASRGGGLAGGEQYF. The CDR3 DNA reads TGTGCCAGCAGGGGGGGCGGACTAGCGGGAGGTGAGCAGTACTTC. The V gene is TRBV6-6, the J gene TRBJ2-7; 14 nucleotides align to TRBD2. This CDR3 is built from 15 residues. The germline gives CDR1 MNHNY, CDR2 SVGAGI (reference sequence). J gave up 7 bases and V 6 bases, and 8 bases lay outside the gene matches.